This entry lists 5 T cell receptor beta chains sequenced from one sample in a study of response to subunit inactivated influenza vaccine (dated by TCRdb to 2017 to 2018). To prepare the library, RT-PCR was applied. Sequenced using an Illumina HiSeq 2500. In-frame beta chains were kept once TCRdb had trimmed the public reads at Q25 with fastp and called clones with MiXCR. Rows merge per CDR3 protein into single entries with the most common DNA and genes. This sample has fewer than 650,000 distinct CDR3 sequences in its table, and approximately 12% of those were observed once. Around 13% of the sample is held by the ten biggest clonotypes. What the time point label conveys for this sample: 45 days after influenza vaccine administration. Sample: PBMCs from blood, taken roughly 45 days after vaccination. The source is a man aged 50-60 years who received an inactivated influenza vaccine. Donor details come from another sample of the same person, matched by shared clones.

The V call is TRBV12-3 or TRBV12-4, the J call TRBJ2-2, with D possibly being TRBD1 (6 bases). V lost 2 bases, J lost 4 bases, and 11 bases lay in between. The CDR3 contains 15 residues. The CDR3 sequence is CASSLTGKPTGELFF. CDR3 in DNA: TGTGCCAGCAGTTTAACAGGGAAGCCCACCGGGGAGCTGTTTTTT.

This clonotype has just one count. V usage is TRBV3-1 and J usage is TRBJ1-3; possibly TRBD1 for D (5 bases). CDR3 size: 15 residues. Looked up from germline, CDR1 is LGHDT and CDR2 is YNNKEL (reference sequence). Deletions cut 1 base from V and 0 bases from J, with 7 bases between. The CDR3 DNA reads as TGTGCCAGCAGCCAAGGACAGAACTCTGGAAACACCATATATTTT. Protein: CASSQGQNSGNTIYF.

Turning to this clonotype: A clone one base away is much larger, so this may be a read error. This CDR3 reads CASSPGQGHNQPQHF. CDR3 nucleotide sequence: TGTGCCAGCAGCCCGGGACAGGGGCACAATCAGCCCCAGCATTTT. This chain uses TRBV6-1 with TRBJ1-5; 10 bases are shared with TRBD1. Trimming removed 6 bases from V and 3 bases from J; junction bases left unmatched: 5. Germline V gene data show CDR1 as MNHNS and CDR2 as SASEGT. The CDR3 has 15 residues.

This clonotype was seen ten or more times. As DNA, the CDR3 is TGTGCCAGCAGTTACTCGGTCACGGCGACCCAGTACTTC. This translates into CASSYSVTATQYF. The genes are TRBV6-6 and TRBJ2-5; no reliable D call. This CDR3 has 13 residues. Trimming took off 0 bases at V and 7 bases at J, with 9 bases between the two ends. Looked up from germline, CDR1 is MNHNY and CDR2 is SVGAGI (reference sequence).

The chain couples TRBV2 to TRBJ2-1; D is unclear. The CDR3 runs to 16 residues. With 2 bases removed from V and 0 bases from J, the gap between germline ends came to 11 bases. The V gene's germline CDR1 is SNHLY and CDR2 FYNNEI. The CDR3 region has the DNA TGTGCCAGCAGTGAATCAGGCATCGACTCCTACAATGAGCAGTTCTTC. It specifies CASSESGIDSYNEQFF.